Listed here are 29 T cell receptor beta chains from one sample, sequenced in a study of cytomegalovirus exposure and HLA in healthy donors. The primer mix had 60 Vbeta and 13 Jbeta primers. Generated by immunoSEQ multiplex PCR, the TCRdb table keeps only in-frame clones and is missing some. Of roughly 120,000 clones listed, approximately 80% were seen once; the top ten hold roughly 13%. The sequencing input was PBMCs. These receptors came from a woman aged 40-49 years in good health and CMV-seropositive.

The DNA for the CDR3 is TGTGCCAGCAGTTTACAGGGGCCATTTTCGGGCACTGAAGCTTTCTTT. The encoded protein is CASSLQGPFSGTEAFF. V gene TRBV28 combines with J gene TRBJ1-1, with a weak D call TRBD1 (6 bases). The CDR3 extends over 16 amino acids. V lost 2 bases and J 4 bases, leaving 17 bases between the germline ends. CDR1 MDHEN and CDR2 SYDVKM come from the germline V gene.

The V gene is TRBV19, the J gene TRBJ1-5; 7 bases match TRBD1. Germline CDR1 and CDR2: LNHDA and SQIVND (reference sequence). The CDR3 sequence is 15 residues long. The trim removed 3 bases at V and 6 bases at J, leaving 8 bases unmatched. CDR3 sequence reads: CASSMSGQGGQPQHF. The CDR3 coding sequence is TGTGCCAGTAGTATGTCGGGGCAGGGGGGTCAGCCCCAGCATTTT.

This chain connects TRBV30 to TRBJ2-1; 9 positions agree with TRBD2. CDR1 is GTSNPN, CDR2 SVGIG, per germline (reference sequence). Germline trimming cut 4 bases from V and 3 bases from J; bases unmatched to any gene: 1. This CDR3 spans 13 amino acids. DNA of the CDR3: TGTGCCTGGAAAGCGGGAGGCTACAATGAGCAGTTCTTC. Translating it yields CAWKAGGYNEQFF.

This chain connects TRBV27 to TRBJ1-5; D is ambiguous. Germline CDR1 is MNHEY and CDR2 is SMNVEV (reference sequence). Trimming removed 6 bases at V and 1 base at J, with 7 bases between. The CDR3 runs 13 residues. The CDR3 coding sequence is TGTGCCAGCAGCCCGCTAAGCAATCAGCCCCAGCATTTT. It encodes CASSPLSNQPQHF.

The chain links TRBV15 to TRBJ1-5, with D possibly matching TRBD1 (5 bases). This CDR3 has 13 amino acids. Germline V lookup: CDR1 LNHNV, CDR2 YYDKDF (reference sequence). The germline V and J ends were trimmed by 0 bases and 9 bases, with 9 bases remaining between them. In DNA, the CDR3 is TGTGCCACCAGCAGAGAACGGACACGGCCCCAGCATTTT. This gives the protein CATSRERTRPQHF.

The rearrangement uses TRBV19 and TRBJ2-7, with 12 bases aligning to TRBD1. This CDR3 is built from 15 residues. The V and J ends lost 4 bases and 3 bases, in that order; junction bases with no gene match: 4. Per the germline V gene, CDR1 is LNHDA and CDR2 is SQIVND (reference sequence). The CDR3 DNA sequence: TGTGCCAGTAGTACGGGACAGGGGGCTGTCTACGAGCAGTACTTC. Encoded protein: CASSTGQGAVYEQYF. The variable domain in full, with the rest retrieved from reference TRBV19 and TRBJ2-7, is DGGITQSPKYLFRKEGQNVTLSCEQNLNHDAMYWYRQDPGQGLRLIYYSQIVNDFQKGDIAEGYSVSREKKESFPLTVTSAQKNPTAFYLCASSTGQGAVYEQYFGPGTRLTVT.

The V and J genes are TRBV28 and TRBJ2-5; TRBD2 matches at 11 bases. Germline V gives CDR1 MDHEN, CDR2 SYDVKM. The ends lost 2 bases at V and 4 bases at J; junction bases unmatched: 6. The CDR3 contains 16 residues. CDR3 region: CASSLLLAGEGETQYF. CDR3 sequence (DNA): TGTGCCAGCAGTTTACTACTAGCGGGAGAGGGAGAGACCCAGTACTTC.

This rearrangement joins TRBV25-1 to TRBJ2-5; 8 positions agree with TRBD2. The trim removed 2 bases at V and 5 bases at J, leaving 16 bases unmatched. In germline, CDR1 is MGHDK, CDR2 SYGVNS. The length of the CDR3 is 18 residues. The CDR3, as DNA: TGTGCCAGCAGTGAAGAGAGTAGCGGGATCCTCGGCCAGGAGACCCAGTACTTC. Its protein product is CASSEESSGILGQETQYF.

CDR3 DNA: TGCGCCAGCAGCCAAGAAGCCCTAGTCTTCTACGAGCAGTACTTC. It translates to CASSQEALVFYEQYF. The J gene is TRBJ2-7, the V gene TRBV4-1; D uncertain. The length of the CDR3 is 15 residues. Per the germline V gene, CDR1 is MGHRA and CDR2 is YSYEKL. V dropped 0 bases and J dropped 3 bases, with 12 bases sitting between them.

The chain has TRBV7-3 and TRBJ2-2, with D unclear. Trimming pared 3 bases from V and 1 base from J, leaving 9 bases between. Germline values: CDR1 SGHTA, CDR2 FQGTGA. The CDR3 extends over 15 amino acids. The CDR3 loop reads CASSFSPRNTGELFF. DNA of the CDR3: TGTGCCAGCAGCTTTTCCCCTAGGAACACCGGGGAGCTGTTTTTT.

The CDR3 region has the DNA TGTGCCAGTAGTTCCCAGACAGGGCCAAATCAGCCCCAGCATTTT. As protein: CASSSQTGPNQPQHF. V is TRBV19 and J is TRBJ1-5; 7 bases are shared with TRBD1. The ends lost 5 bases at V and 4 bases at J; junction bases unmatched: 8. CDR1 and CDR2 (germline): LNHDA, SQIVND (reference sequence). The CDR3 runs 15 residues. Drawing the rest from reference TRBV19 and TRBJ1-5, the complete variable domain is DGGITQSPKYLFRKEGQNVTLSCEQNLNHDAMYWYRQDPGQGLRLIYYSQIVNDFQKGDIAEGYSVSREKKESFPLTVTSAQKNPTAFYLCASSSQTGPNQPQHFGDGTRLSIL.

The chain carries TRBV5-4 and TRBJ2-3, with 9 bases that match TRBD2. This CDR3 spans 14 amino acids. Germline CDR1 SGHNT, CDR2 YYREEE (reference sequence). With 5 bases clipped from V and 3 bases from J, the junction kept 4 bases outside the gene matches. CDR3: CASRKSGRTDTQYF. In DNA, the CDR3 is TGTGCCAGCAGGAAAAGCGGGAGGACAGATACGCAGTATTTT.

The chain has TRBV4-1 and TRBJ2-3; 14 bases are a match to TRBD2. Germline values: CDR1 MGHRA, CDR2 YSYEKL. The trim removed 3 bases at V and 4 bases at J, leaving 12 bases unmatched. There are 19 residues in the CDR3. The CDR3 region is CASSHSRGTSGRGADTQYF. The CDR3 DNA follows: TGCGCCAGCAGCCATTCCAGGGGGACTAGCGGGAGAGGGGCAGATACGCAGTATTTT.

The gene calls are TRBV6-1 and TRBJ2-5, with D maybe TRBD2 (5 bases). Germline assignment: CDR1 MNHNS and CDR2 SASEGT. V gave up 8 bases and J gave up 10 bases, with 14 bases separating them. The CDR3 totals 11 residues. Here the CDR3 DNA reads TGTGCCAGCTATGACCGCCGGGGCCAGTACTTC. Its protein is CASYDRRGQYF.

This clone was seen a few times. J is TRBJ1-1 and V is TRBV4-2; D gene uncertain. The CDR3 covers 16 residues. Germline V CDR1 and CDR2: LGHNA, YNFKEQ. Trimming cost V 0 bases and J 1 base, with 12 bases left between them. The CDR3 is CASSQDRGYRNTEAFF. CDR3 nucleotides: TGTGCCAGCAGCCAAGATCGAGGTTATAGGAACACTGAAGCTTTCTTT.

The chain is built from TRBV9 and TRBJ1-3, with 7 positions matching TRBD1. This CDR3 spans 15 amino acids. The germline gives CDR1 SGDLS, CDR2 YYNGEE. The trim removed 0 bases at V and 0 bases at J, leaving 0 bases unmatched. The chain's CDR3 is CASSVGTGSGNTIYF. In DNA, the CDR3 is TGTGCCAGCAGCGTAGGGACAGGCTCTGGAAACACCATATATTTT.

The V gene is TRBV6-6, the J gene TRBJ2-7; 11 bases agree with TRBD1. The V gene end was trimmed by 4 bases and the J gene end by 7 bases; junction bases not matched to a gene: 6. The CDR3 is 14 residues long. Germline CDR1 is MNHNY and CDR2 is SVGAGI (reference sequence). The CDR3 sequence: CASSSGQGAGEQYF. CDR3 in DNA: TGTGCCAGCAGTTCCGGACAGGGGGCAGGGGAGCAGTACTTC.

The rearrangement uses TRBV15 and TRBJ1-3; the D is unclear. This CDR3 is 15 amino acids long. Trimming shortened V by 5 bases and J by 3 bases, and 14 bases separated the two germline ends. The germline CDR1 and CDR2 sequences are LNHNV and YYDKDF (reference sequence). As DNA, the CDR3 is TGTGCCACCAGCCCACGAGGCGGGGTTGGAAACACCATATATTTT. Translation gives CATSPRGGVGNTIYF.

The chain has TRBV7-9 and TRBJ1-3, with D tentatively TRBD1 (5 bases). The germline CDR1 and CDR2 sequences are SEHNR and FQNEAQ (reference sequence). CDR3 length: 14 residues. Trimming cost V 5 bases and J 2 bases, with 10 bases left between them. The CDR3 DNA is TGTGCCAGCAGCATCCAGGGTCCTGGAAACACCATATATTTT. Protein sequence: CASSIQGPGNTIYF.

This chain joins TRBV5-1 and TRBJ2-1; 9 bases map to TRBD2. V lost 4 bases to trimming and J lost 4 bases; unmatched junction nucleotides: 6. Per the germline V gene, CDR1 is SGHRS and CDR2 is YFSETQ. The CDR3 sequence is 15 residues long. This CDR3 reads CASSRRLAAYNEQFF. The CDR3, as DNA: TGCGCCAGCAGCAGACGACTAGCGGCATACAATGAGCAGTTCTTC.

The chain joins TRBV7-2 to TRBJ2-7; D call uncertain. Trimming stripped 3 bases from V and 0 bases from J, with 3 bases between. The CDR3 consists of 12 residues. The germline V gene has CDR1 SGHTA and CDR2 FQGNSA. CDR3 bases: TGTGCCAGCAGCTTGAGCTCCTACGAGCAGTACTTC. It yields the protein CASSLSSYEQYF.

The CDR3 nucleotides read TGTGCCTGGAGTGTTCAAGGGGCACAGCCCCAGCATTTT. It is translated as CAWSVQGAQPQHF. The V gene is TRBV30, the J gene TRBJ1-5; perhaps TRBD1 as D (5 bases). The ends were cut back, 0 bases at V and 7 bases at J, with 10 bases in the middle. The CDR3 is 13 amino acids. Germline CDR1 reads GTSNPN; CDR2 reads SVGIG (reference sequence).

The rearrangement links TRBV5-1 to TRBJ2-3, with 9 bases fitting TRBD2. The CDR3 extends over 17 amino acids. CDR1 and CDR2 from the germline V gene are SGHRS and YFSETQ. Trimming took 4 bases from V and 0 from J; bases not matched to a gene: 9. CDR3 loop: CASSLSGGGVSTDTQYF. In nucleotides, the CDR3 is TGCGCCAGCAGCCTCAGCGGCGGGGGGGTTAGCACAGATACGCAGTATTTT. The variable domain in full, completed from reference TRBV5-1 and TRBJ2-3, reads KAGVTQTPRYLIKTRGQQVTLSCSPISGHRSVSWYQQTPGQGLQFLFEYFSETQRNKGNFPGRFSGRQFSNSRSEMNVSTLELGDSALYLCASSLSGGGVSTDTQYFGPGTRLTVL.

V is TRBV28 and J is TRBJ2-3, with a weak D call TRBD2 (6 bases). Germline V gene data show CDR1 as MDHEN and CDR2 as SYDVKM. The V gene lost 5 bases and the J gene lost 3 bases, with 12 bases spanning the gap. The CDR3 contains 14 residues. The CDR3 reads CASSLPTRTDTQYF. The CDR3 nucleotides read TGTGCCAGCAGTCTACCGACTAGAACAGATACGCAGTATTTT.

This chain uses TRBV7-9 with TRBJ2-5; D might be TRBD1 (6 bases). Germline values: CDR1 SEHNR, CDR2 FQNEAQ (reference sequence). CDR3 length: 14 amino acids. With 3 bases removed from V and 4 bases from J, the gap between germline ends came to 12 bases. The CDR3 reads CASSFPGAAETQYF. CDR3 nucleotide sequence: TGTGCCAGCAGCTTCCCAGGGGCGGCAGAGACCCAGTACTTC.

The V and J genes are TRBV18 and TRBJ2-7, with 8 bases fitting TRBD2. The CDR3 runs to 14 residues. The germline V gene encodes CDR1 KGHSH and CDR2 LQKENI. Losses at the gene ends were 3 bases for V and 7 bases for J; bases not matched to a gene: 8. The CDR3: CASSPLRLAREQYF. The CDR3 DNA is TGTGCCAGCTCACCGCTAAGACTAGCGCGAGAGCAGTACTTC.

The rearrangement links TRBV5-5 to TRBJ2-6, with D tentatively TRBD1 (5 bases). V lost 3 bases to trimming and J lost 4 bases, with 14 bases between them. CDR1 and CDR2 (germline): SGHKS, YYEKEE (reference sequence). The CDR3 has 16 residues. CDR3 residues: CASSSRQGSGANVLTF. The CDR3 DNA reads TGTGCCAGCAGCTCTCGTCAGGGATCCGGGGCCAACGTCCTGACTTTC.

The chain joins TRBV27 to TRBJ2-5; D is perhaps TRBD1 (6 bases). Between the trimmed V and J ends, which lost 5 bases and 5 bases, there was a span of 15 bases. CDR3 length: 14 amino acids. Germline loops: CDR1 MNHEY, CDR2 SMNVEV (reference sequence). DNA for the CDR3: TGTGCCAGCAGTCCCCTGGGGGCAGGGGAGACCCAGTACTTC. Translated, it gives CASSPLGAGETQYF.

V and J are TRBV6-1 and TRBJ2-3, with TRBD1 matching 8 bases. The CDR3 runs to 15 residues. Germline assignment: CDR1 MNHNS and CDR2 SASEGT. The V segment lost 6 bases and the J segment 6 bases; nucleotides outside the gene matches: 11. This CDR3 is CASSNRGILLDTQYF. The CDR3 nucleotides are TGTGCCAGCAGCAACAGGGGGATTCTGTTGGATACGCAGTATTTT.